The 13 T cell receptor beta chains given below trace back to one sample, sequenced in a study of blood T cell repertoires in COVID-19. Profiling relied on immunoSEQ multiplex PCR, and the TCRdb table lists in-frame clones only, not all of them. The sample consists of approximately 68,000 clones, 82% of them appearing once. Source material: peripheral blood. Receptors were obtained from a human donor in a cohort sampled during active COVID-19.

This chain uses TRBV5-5 with TRBJ1-3; D is perhaps TRBD1 (6 bases). The V gene's germline CDR1 is SGHKS and CDR2 YYEKEE (reference sequence). This CDR3 has 15 amino acids. Trimming took off 1 base at V and 2 bases at J, with 10 bases between the two ends. CDR3 in amino acids: CASSLYQGPGNTIYF. CDR3 coding DNA: TGTGCCAGCAGCTTGTACCAGGGGCCTGGAAACACCATATATTTT.

The chain couples TRBV6-2 or TRBV6-3 to TRBJ2-5, with D tentatively TRBD1 (7 bases). CDR3 length: 14 amino acids. Trimming pared 4 bases from V and 13 bases from J, leaving 22 bases between. The germline V gene encodes CDR1 MNHEY and CDR2 SVGEGT. The CDR3 DNA sequence: TGTGCCAGCAGTTTGGGCAGGGGGACTGTTAAGGTGTACTTC. Its protein is CASSLGRGTVKVYF.

This chain links TRBV2 with TRBJ1-4; D unresolved. Germline V gives CDR1 SNHLY, CDR2 FYNNEI. Trimming removed 2 bases at V and 3 bases at J, with 7 bases between. The CDR3 is 14 residues long. The CDR3 DNA follows: TGTGCCAGCAGTGAAATCGCGGCTAATGAAAAACTGTTTTTT. This translates into CASSEIAANEKLFF.

The chain combines TRBV28 with TRBJ1-2, with D hard to call. From germline, CDR1 is MDHEN and CDR2 SYDVKM. V lost 5 bases to trimming and J lost 1 base, with 11 bases between them. This CDR3 contains 14 residues. As DNA, the CDR3 is TGTGCCAGCAGTGCCGGCGACAATAACTATGGCTACACCTTC. As protein: CASSAGDNNYGYTF.

V usage is TRBV5-8 and J usage is TRBJ2-3; 8 bases are a match to TRBD2. V was pared by 3 bases and J by 4 bases, with 10 bases of the junction left unmatched. CDR1 and CDR2 (germline): SGHTS, YDEGEE. The CDR3 has 16 amino acids. The CDR3 DNA sequence: TGTGCCAGCAGCTCCCTCCGTGCGGGGGGCCCAGATACGCAGTATTTT. Protein product: CASSSLRAGGPDTQYF. Variable domain in full (rest from reference TRBV5-8 and TRBJ2-3): EAGVTQSPTHLIKTRGQQATLRCSPISGHTSVYWYQQALGLGLQFLLWYDEGEERNRGNFPPRFSGRQFPNYSSELNVNALELEDSALYLCASSSLRAGGPDTQYFGPGTRLTVL.

The V gene is TRBV7-7, the J gene TRBJ2-7, with TRBD2 matching over 12 bases. V gave up 5 bases and J gave up 3 bases; unmatched junction bases: 11. Germline CDR1 and CDR2: SSHAT and FNYEAQ (reference sequence). The CDR3 spans 17 residues. CDR3: CASSPRASGGANYEQYF. The CDR3 coding sequence is TGTGCCAGCAGCCCCCGGGCTAGCGGGGGGGCGAACTACGAGCAGTACTTC.

The rearrangement uses TRBV2 and TRBJ2-7, with D perhaps matching TRBD2 (6 bases). Trimming pared 5 bases from V and 5 bases from J, leaving 19 bases between. The CDR3 loop spans 15 amino acids. Germline lookup yields CDR1 SNHLY and CDR2 FYNNEI. This CDR3 is CASSLRDSHSDEQYF. For the CDR3, the DNA is TGTGCCAGCAGTCTCCGGGACTCCCATTCCGACGAGCAGTACTTC.

The V call is TRBV18, the J call TRBJ2-7; 8 bases agree with TRBD1. The junction had 12 bases not matched to a gene; V was cut back by 6 bases and J by 2 bases. This CDR3 is 16 amino acids long. Germline V lookup: CDR1 KGHSH, CDR2 LQKENI. DNA of the CDR3: TGTGCCAGCTCTAAAGAACAGGGGGGCCCTACCTACGAGCAGTACTTC. Its translation is CASSKEQGGPTYEQYF.

This clone has more than one count but fewer than ten. The V gene is TRBV7-3, the J gene TRBJ1-1, with TRBD1 matching over 7 bases. The V gene end was trimmed by 5 bases and the J gene end by 1 base; junction bases not matched to a gene: 1. The CDR3 has 13 residues. Per germline, CDR1 SGHTA and CDR2 FQGTGA. In DNA form, the CDR3 reads TGTGCCAGCAGCCGGGACAGGAACACTGAAGCTTTCTTT. Translating gives CASSRDRNTEAFF.

The chain uses TRBV7-9 and TRBJ2-5, with TRBD1 matching over 7 bases. Germline V lookup: CDR1 SEHNR, CDR2 FQNEAQ (reference sequence). With 5 bases clipped from V and 5 bases from J, the junction kept 11 bases outside the gene matches. The CDR3 is 15 residues long. This CDR3 is CASSLPQGGSETQYF. The CDR3 DNA follows: TGTGCCAGCAGCCTACCCCAAGGGGGCAGCGAGACCCAGTACTTC.

This sequence joins TRBV30 and TRBJ1-1; D possibly corresponds to TRBD1 (6 bases). V was pared by 3 bases and J by 7 bases, with 24 bases between. The germline V gene encodes CDR1 GTSNPN and CDR2 SVGIG (reference sequence). This CDR3 has 16 amino acids. This CDR3 reads CAWRPDSPKGSYEAFF. In nucleotides, the CDR3 is TGTGCCTGGAGGCCGGACAGCCCGAAAGGTTCCTATGAAGCTTTCTTT.

The rearrangement uses TRBV5-1 and TRBJ1-1, with D unresolved. This CDR3 is 14 amino acids long. The germline CDR1 and CDR2 sequences are SGHRS and YFSETQ. V gave up 1 base and J gave up 1 base, with 8 bases separating them. The CDR3 coding sequence is TGCGCCAGCAGCTTGTTTGCCGGGAACACTGAAGCTTTCTTT. Translated, it gives CASSLFAGNTEAFF.

This sequence joins TRBV5-1 and TRBJ2-6; maybe TRBD1 (5 bases). V shed 0 bases and J shed 0 bases, with 13 bases lying between them. In germline, CDR1 is SGHRS, CDR2 YFSETQ. The length of the CDR3 is 18 residues. The CDR3, as DNA: TGCGCCAGCAGCTTGGTCGGCAGGGCCGGCTCTGGGGCCAACGTCCTGACTTTC. This codes for CASSLVGRAGSGANVLTF.